The entry below describes one TCR beta chain. This receptor's antigen is unknown. This specimen belongs to a study of synovial regulatory T cells in juvenile arthritis (dated by TCRdb to about 2015). Background on the whole study: Of the sequenced patients, a few were therapy-naive, one was treated with methotrexate plus infliximab, 6 or 7 were treated with methotrexate, and one lacked treatment information. Treg and Teff subsets from about 10 JIA patients with active disease were included in the TCR repertoire comparisons. The study compared the TCRbeta CDR3 repertoires of blood iaTreg cells, other blood Treg cells and synovial fluid Treg cells taken from matched patient samples. Effector T cell subsets were also sequenced in the study cohort for comparisons, but only blood and synovial fluid Treg cells are covered by the Treg dataset alone.

TCR repertoires were obtained from approximately eleven juvenile idiopathic arthritis patients with active disease who had not reached inactive disease, of whom 3 were polyarticular and 8 were oligoarticular. A median age of roughly 12 years (range about 2.4-22.9) and a median disease duration of around 7 years (range 0.2-19.1) were recorded for the TCR-sequenced patients. The samples for TCR repertoire analysis were obtained at two Italian centres. Peripheral blood mononuclear cells were isolated by Histopaque-1077 density gradient and cryopreserved in roughly 90% FCS with about 10% DMSO. CDR1 and CDR2 (LNHDA, SQIVND) derive from the germline V gene (reference sequence). The CDR3 runs 12 amino acids, cysteine and phenylalanine included. DNA was not recorded. Libraries came from the immunoSEQ multiplex PCR assay. Adaptive Biotechnologies carried out the TCRbeta CDR3 sequencing. On the study's bioinformatics: Repertoire similarity was assessed with the Chao-modified Jaccard index and with the median clonotype overlap from 200 random subsamples of equal sample size. Similarity analyses used either productive nucleotide sequences or in silico-translated amino acid sequences. Hierarchical clustering with single linkage and t-SNE based on Chao-modified Jaccard distances were applied for the comparison of repertoires. Repertoire diversity was quantified with the Renyi index, after sample size normalisation, across a range of alpha values. TCRdb mirrors the immuneACCESS table, restricted to in-frame sequences. Some clones are absent from its copies; in checked studies, under half trace to an unresolved V gene, and the reason for the others is unknown. That table gives V, J and clone size, and the DNA gave D and trimming. For this sample, the table gives just under 10,000 clones. The ten largest account for roughly 0.93% of the sample.

Results the study describes overall, beyond this receptor: TCR diversity was lower in blood iaTreg cells than in other blood Treg cells, which is consistent with antigen-driven expansion. iaTreg TCR repertoires were found to be largely private across patients and to partially overlap with synovial Teff and blood CPL repertoires. Synovial Treg cells shared more CDR3 sequences with iaTreg cells than with other blood Treg cells; Chao-Jaccard similarity confirmed closer relation.

The source is a donor between 2 and 29 years old with juvenile idiopathic arthritis. This chain joins TRBV19 to TRBJ1-2. Sequenced sample: Treg cells from blood. The cell subset or site label here, explained by the study, means: remaining (HLA-DR-negative) circulating blood Treg cells. CDR3 reads: CASSDRGYGYTF.